This T cell receptor (beta chain) is from a study of early T cells in non-severe SARS-CoV-2 infection. Attachment of unique molecular identifiers to individual cDNA molecules was performed. TCRdb independently ran MiXCR on the 5' RACE reads; one entry per CDR3 protein. The sample includes 100,000 to 150,000 distinct CDR3 sequences, around 14% seen only once; the top ten take just over 20%. The sequence was collected from an adult who was a healthcare worker with PCR-confirmed SARS-CoV-2 infection or an uninfected control (not recorded which). The sample taken for sequencing was whole blood.

CDR3 amino acids: CASSLGRPEAEAFF. For the CDR3, the DNA is TGTGCCAGCAGTTTAGGGCGACCAGAAGCTGAAGCTTTCTTT. V gene TRBV12-3 or TRBV12-4 combines with J gene TRBJ1-1; the D is unclear. Trimming pared 1 base from V and 6 bases from J, leaving 12 bases between. The CDR3 contains 14 residues.